Included here is one T cell receptor (beta chain) sequence, with context. What it binds is not known. This CDR3 has 15 amino acids. J gave up 0 bases and V 5 bases, and 3 bases lay outside the gene matches. Per germline, CDR1 SSHAT and CDR2 FNYEAQ (reference sequence). This sample is part of a study of T cell responses to AZD1222 COVID-19 vaccine. Study-wide background: Second-dose intervals near 4 or 12 weeks were combined.

Clones were sequenced by immunoSEQ multiplex PCR, and TCRdb holds only the in-frame ones, with some missing. The table includes around 100,000 clones, 90% detected once. Study observations and caveats: Of spike-specific TCRs, nearly half reportedly target regions left unmutated in variants. Just a handful of AZD1222 recipients were seropositive at baseline. Clonal diversity may have been underestimated in mostly white British donors.

The chain has TRBV7-7 and TRBJ2-2, with TRBD1 matching 7 bases. This specimen was peripheral blood, taken on day 0 of AZD1222 vaccination. The source is an adult in good health. The CDR3 DNA reads TGTGCCAGCAGCCAAGGGGGCGCGAACACCGGGGAGCTGTTTTTT. Residues: CASSQGGANTGELFF.